This T cell receptor beta chain was sequenced during a study of cytomegalovirus exposure and HLA in healthy donors. Primers: 60 Vbeta forward and 13 Jbeta reverse. Some clones are missing from TCRdb's copy, which holds only in-frame ones; the method was immunoSEQ multiplex PCR. The table has approximately 130,000 clones, about 85% seen once. Germline V gene data show CDR1 as MGHRA and CDR2 as YSYEKL. The CDR3 length is 17 residues. Trimming removed 4 bases from V and 2 bases from J; junction bases left unmatched: 6. The chain couples TRBV4-1 to TRBJ2-3; 13 bases fit TRBD2. What was sequenced was PBMCs. This TCR came from a woman in her twenties or thirties in good health and CMV-seropositive. The CDR3 loop is CASSLRLAGGPTDTQYF. The CDR3 bases are TGCGCCAGCAGCCTACGACTAGCGGGGGGACCCACAGATACGCAGTATTTT.